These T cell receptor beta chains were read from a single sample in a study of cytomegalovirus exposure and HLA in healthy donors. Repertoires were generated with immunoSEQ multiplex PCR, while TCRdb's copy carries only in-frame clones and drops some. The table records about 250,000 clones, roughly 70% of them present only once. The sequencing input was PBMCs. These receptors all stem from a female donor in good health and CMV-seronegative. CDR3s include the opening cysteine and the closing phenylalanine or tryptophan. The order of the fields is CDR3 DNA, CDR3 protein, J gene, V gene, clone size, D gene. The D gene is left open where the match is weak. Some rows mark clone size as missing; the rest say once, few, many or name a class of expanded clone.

cdr3_nt: TGTGCCAGCAGTGAATATGAGGCTGGGTCCCATGGCTACACCTTC
cdr3_aa: CASSEYEAGSHGYTF
j_call: TRBJ1-2
v_call: TRBV25-1
clone_size: once
d_call: NA

cdr3_nt: TGCGCCAGCAGCCAAGGGCCCCAGGGTGCCTCTGGAAACACCATATATTTT
cdr3_aa: CASSQGPQGASGNTIYF
j_call: TRBJ1-3
v_call: TRBV4-1
clone_size: NA
d_call: NA

cdr3_nt: TGTGCCAGCAGCCCCTCGGCGGGACCCTACGAGCAGTACTTC
cdr3_aa: CASSPSAGPYEQYF
j_call: TRBJ2-7
v_call: TRBV11-3
clone_size: NA
d_call: NA

cdr3_nt: TGTGCCAGCAGCTTACGGGAGGGCCCCGATACGCAGTATTTT
cdr3_aa: CASSLREGPDTQYF
j_call: TRBJ2-3
v_call: TRBV7-9
clone_size: NA
d_call: TRBD2

cdr3_nt: TGTGCCAGCAGTCCCGGGACTAGCGGGAGAGAGACCCAGTACTTC
cdr3_aa: CASSPGTSGRETQYF
j_call: TRBJ2-5
v_call: TRBV7-7
clone_size: NA
d_call: TRBD2

cdr3_nt: TGTGCCAGCAGTCAGATGACAAACGTCCTGACTTTC
cdr3_aa: CASSQMTNVLTF
j_call: TRBJ2-6
v_call: TRBV28
clone_size: few
d_call: NA

cdr3_nt: TGTGCCAGCAATCCCCCCCACGACAGGTCCCGAGGAGCAGATACGCAGTATTTT
cdr3_aa: CASNPPHDRSRGADTQYF
j_call: TRBJ2-3
v_call: TRBV2
clone_size: NA
d_call: NA

cdr3_nt: TGTGCCAGCAGTTTGGGACTCCGTAAGTTCTTC
cdr3_aa: CASSLGLRKFF
j_call: TRBJ2-1
v_call: TRBV28
clone_size: NA
d_call: NA

cdr3_nt: TGTGCCACTCGACAGGGACGCTACGAGCAGTACTTC
cdr3_aa: CATRQGRYEQYF
j_call: TRBJ2-7
v_call: TRBV28
clone_size: NA
d_call: TRBD1

cdr3_nt: TGTGCCAGCAGCAAAGCGTGTAGTCCGGACAGGTGGGGCAATCAGCCCCAGCATTTT
cdr3_aa: CASSKACSPDRWGNQPQHF
j_call: TRBJ1-5
v_call: TRBV21-1
clone_size: NA
d_call: NA

cdr3_nt: TGCGCCAGCAGCCAAGGGCGGGGACAGGTCTACGAGCAGTACTTC
cdr3_aa: CASSQGRGQVYEQYF
j_call: TRBJ2-7
v_call: TRBV4-1
clone_size: NA
d_call: TRBD1

cdr3_nt: TGCGCCAGCAGCTTGGGTCCCGACAGGGGGCAAGCGTACTTC
cdr3_aa: CASSLGPDRGQAYF
j_call: TRBJ2-7
v_call: TRBV5-1
clone_size: NA
d_call: TRBD1

cdr3_nt: TGCGCCAGCAGTCTAATAGGGGGGGGCCAGCCCCAGCATTTT
cdr3_aa: CASSLIGGGQPQHF
j_call: TRBJ1-5
v_call: TRBV10-2
clone_size: once
d_call: NA

cdr3_nt: TGTGCCTCCCGGGGCGGGGTAGAGACCCAGTACTTC
cdr3_aa: CASRGGVETQYF
j_call: TRBJ2-5
v_call: TRBV2
clone_size: NA
d_call: NA

cdr3_nt: TGTGCCAGCAGCGTAGGGACTAGCGGGGGCCAAGAGACCCAGTACTTC
cdr3_aa: CASSVGTSGGQETQYF
j_call: TRBJ2-5
v_call: TRBV9
clone_size: NA
d_call: TRBD2

cdr3_nt: TGCAGTGCTCCCTTCGCGGGGACCCAGTACTTC
cdr3_aa: CSAPFAGTQYF
j_call: TRBJ2-5
v_call: TRBV20-1
clone_size: NA
d_call: NA

cdr3_nt: TGTGCCAGCAGTGACAGGTCGAACACTGAAGCTTTCTTT
cdr3_aa: CASSDRSNTEAFF
j_call: TRBJ1-1
v_call: TRBV25-1
clone_size: few
d_call: NA

cdr3_nt: TGCGCCAGCAGTGACGGAGAACCGCGGCCCCCTCTTAGGGATACGCAGTATTTT
cdr3_aa: CASSDGEPRPPLRDTQYF
j_call: TRBJ2-3
v_call: TRBV10-1
clone_size: NA
d_call: NA

cdr3_nt: TGTGCCAGCAGCTTGTATCCAGGGAACACTGAAGCTTTCTTT
cdr3_aa: CASSLYPGNTEAFF
j_call: TRBJ1-1
v_call: TRBV5-6
clone_size: NA
d_call: NA

cdr3_nt: TGTGCCAGCAGTGAAGGCCCAGGGATCTACGAGCAGTACTTC
cdr3_aa: CASSEGPGIYEQYF
j_call: TRBJ2-7
v_call: TRBV6-1
clone_size: NA
d_call: NA

cdr3_nt: TGCGCCAGCAGCCGTATGAGTCGGACTGAAGCTTTCTTT
cdr3_aa: CASSRMSRTEAFF
j_call: TRBJ1-1
v_call: TRBV5-1
clone_size: NA
d_call: NA

cdr3_nt: TGTGCCAGCAGCTCTATCGGGACAGGGATTTACAATGAGCAGTTCTTC
cdr3_aa: CASSSIGTGIYNEQFF
j_call: TRBJ2-1
v_call: TRBV7-9
clone_size: NA
d_call: TRBD1

cdr3_nt: TGTGCCAGCAGCAAGGACTTCGGCACAGATACGCAGTATTTT
cdr3_aa: CASSKDFGTDTQYF
j_call: TRBJ2-3
v_call: TRBV27
clone_size: NA
d_call: NA

cdr3_nt: TGTGCCAGCTCACCGCTCAGGGCCCGGGACTACTCCACAGATACGCAGTATTTT
cdr3_aa: CASSPLRARDYSTDTQYF
j_call: TRBJ2-3
v_call: TRBV18
clone_size: NA
d_call: TRBD2

cdr3_nt: TGTGCCAGCAGTGTTGCGGATCTGGCCGAGCAGTACTTC
cdr3_aa: CASSVADLAEQYF
j_call: TRBJ2-7
v_call: TRBV2
clone_size: NA
d_call: NA

cdr3_nt: TGTGCCAGCAGTTTTGGGGGGGCCGGGCTAGCGGGAGAGACCCAGTACTTC
cdr3_aa: CASSFGGAGLAGETQYF
j_call: TRBJ2-5
v_call: TRBV28
clone_size: NA
d_call: TRBD2

cdr3_nt: TGTGCCAGCAGCACCAACAGGGGCGGAGAAAAACTGTTTTTT
cdr3_aa: CASSTNRGGEKLFF
j_call: TRBJ1-4
v_call: TRBV5-6
clone_size: NA
d_call: TRBD1

cdr3_nt: TGTGCCAGCAGCTTAGGAGGACAGCGTGAAAAACTGTTTTTT
cdr3_aa: CASSLGGQREKLFF
j_call: TRBJ1-4
v_call: TRBV11-2
clone_size: NA
d_call: NA

cdr3_nt: TGCGCCAGCAGCCAAGACGTGATTGAAGCAGGGGGTTTCTACGAGCAGTACTTC
cdr3_aa: CASSQDVIEAGGFYEQYF
j_call: TRBJ2-7
v_call: TRBV4-1
clone_size: NA
d_call: TRBD1

cdr3_nt: TGTGCCAGCAGTTTAGTGGGACAGGGGACCACTAATGAAAAACTGTTTTTT
cdr3_aa: CASSLVGQGTTNEKLFF
j_call: TRBJ1-4
v_call: TRBV28
clone_size: few
d_call: TRBD1

cdr3_nt: TGTGCCAGCAGCTTAGGACAGGGAGCAACTGAAGCTTTCTTT
cdr3_aa: CASSLGQGATEAFF
j_call: TRBJ1-1
v_call: TRBV7-9
clone_size: NA
d_call: TRBD1

cdr3_nt: TGTGCCATCAGTGAGCAACTAGCGGGGAGGGCCGGGGAGCTGTTTTTT
cdr3_aa: CAISEQLAGRAGELFF
j_call: TRBJ2-2
v_call: TRBV10-3
clone_size: NA
d_call: TRBD2

cdr3_nt: TGTGCCAGCAGCGCAGGGGGCAGGTATCAGCCCCAGCATTTT
cdr3_aa: CASSAGGRYQPQHF
j_call: TRBJ1-5
v_call: TRBV9
clone_size: NA
d_call: TRBD1

cdr3_nt: TGTGCCAGCAGCTTAGGGCAGGGTTGGGATGAGCAGTTCTTC
cdr3_aa: CASSLGQGWDEQFF
j_call: TRBJ2-1
v_call: TRBV7-9
clone_size: NA
d_call: NA

cdr3_nt: TGTGCCAGCAGCGAGAACGCGGGAACCGGGGAGCTGTTTTTT
cdr3_aa: CASSENAGTGELFF
j_call: TRBJ2-2
v_call: TRBV7-3
clone_size: NA
d_call: NA

cdr3_nt: TGTGCCAGCAGTGGCCCCGCGAGCGGGAGACTCCACGAGCAGTACTTC
cdr3_aa: CASSGPASGRLHEQYF
j_call: TRBJ2-7
v_call: TRBV27
clone_size: NA
d_call: TRBD2

cdr3_nt: TGTGCCAGCAGTTTATCGTCTAGCGGGAGGAGCACAGATACGCAGTATTTT
cdr3_aa: CASSLSSSGRSTDTQYF
j_call: TRBJ2-3
v_call: TRBV27
clone_size: NA
d_call: TRBD2

cdr3_nt: TGTGCCTGGATTCACACGGCGGCCGAGCAGTACTTC
cdr3_aa: CAWIHTAAEQYF
j_call: TRBJ2-7
v_call: TRBV30
clone_size: NA
d_call: NA

cdr3_nt: TGTGCCTGGAGTACGGGACTCTACAATGAGCAGTTCTTC
cdr3_aa: CAWSTGLYNEQFF
j_call: TRBJ2-1
v_call: TRBV30
clone_size: NA
d_call: NA

cdr3_nt: TGTGCCAGTAGGGATACCTCTAGGTTAAGTGGCTACACCTTC
cdr3_aa: CASRDTSRLSGYTF
j_call: TRBJ1-2
v_call: TRBV19
clone_size: NA
d_call: NA

cdr3_nt: TGTGCCAGCTCTCCCGACAGGAATCAGCCCCAGCATTTT
cdr3_aa: CASSPDRNQPQHF
j_call: TRBJ1-5
v_call: TRBV18
clone_size: once
d_call: NA

cdr3_nt: TGCGCCAGCATGAGGGGAGGTGAAAAACTGTTTTTT
cdr3_aa: CASMRGGEKLFF
j_call: TRBJ1-4
v_call: TRBV10-2
clone_size: NA
d_call: NA

cdr3_nt: TGTGCCAGCAGCTTAACTCCAGCGGGAGGGACGGAGTTCTTC
cdr3_aa: CASSLTPAGGTEFF
j_call: TRBJ2-1
v_call: TRBV7-9
clone_size: NA
d_call: TRBD2

cdr3_nt: TGTGCCAGTAGTATACTCGGGGGATACACAGATACGCAGTATTTT
cdr3_aa: CASSILGGYTDTQYF
j_call: TRBJ2-3
v_call: TRBV19
clone_size: NA
d_call: NA

cdr3_nt: TGTGCCAGCAGCGCCGACAGGGGCTACAATAATTCCCCCCTCCACTTT
cdr3_aa: CASSADRGYNNSPLHF
j_call: TRBJ1-6
v_call: TRBV5-6
clone_size: NA
d_call: TRBD1

cdr3_nt: TGTGCCAGCAGGACAGGGATGTCCTATAATTCACCCCTCCACTTT
cdr3_aa: CASRTGMSYNSPLHF
j_call: TRBJ1-6
v_call: TRBV25-1
clone_size: NA
d_call: TRBD1

cdr3_nt: TGTGCCAGCAGTGCCACTAGTTTCGAGCAGTACTTC
cdr3_aa: CASSATSFEQYF
j_call: TRBJ2-7
v_call: TRBV6-5
clone_size: NA
d_call: NA

cdr3_nt: TGTGCCAGTAGTATACGGCGGGGACAGGGTAATGAAAAACTGTTTTTT
cdr3_aa: CASSIRRGQGNEKLFF
j_call: TRBJ1-4
v_call: TRBV19
clone_size: few
d_call: TRBD1

cdr3_nt: TGCGCCAGCAGCTTGACGGGGAGCGAGCAGTACTTC
cdr3_aa: CASSLTGSEQYF
j_call: TRBJ2-7
v_call: TRBV5-1
clone_size: few
d_call: NA

cdr3_nt: TGTGCCAGCAGTGCCGGACAGCTTTATGGCTACACCTTC
cdr3_aa: CASSAGQLYGYTF
j_call: TRBJ1-2
v_call: TRBV6-4
clone_size: NA
d_call: NA

cdr3_nt: TGTGCCAGCAGTTTTTCTAGCGGGTACCAAGAGACCCAGTACTTC
cdr3_aa: CASSFSSGYQETQYF
j_call: TRBJ2-5
v_call: TRBV27
clone_size: NA
d_call: TRBD2

cdr3_nt: TGTGCCAGTCGACTGGACAGGATTGCCTACGAGCAGTACTTC
cdr3_aa: CASRLDRIAYEQYF
j_call: TRBJ2-7
v_call: TRBV28
clone_size: NA
d_call: TRBD1

cdr3_nt: TGTGCCAGCAGCCAAGATCGCTTTAGGGCTAGCGGCTACAATGAGCAGTTCTTC
cdr3_aa: CASSQDRFRASGYNEQFF
j_call: TRBJ2-1
v_call: TRBV14
clone_size: NA
d_call: TRBD2

cdr3_nt: TGTGCCAGCGGGGAACTAGCGGGAGGGTCGTACGAGCAGTACTTC
cdr3_aa: CASGELAGGSYEQYF
j_call: TRBJ2-7
v_call: TRBV6-1
clone_size: NA
d_call: TRBD2

cdr3_nt: TGTGCCAGCAGCCCCTCGGGTGGAACGCAGTATTTT
cdr3_aa: CASSPSGGTQYF
j_call: TRBJ2-3
v_call: TRBV7-9
clone_size: NA
d_call: NA

cdr3_nt: TGTGCCAGCAGTCTGGGGGGGGCTACCTACGAGCAGTACTTC
cdr3_aa: CASSLGGATYEQYF
j_call: TRBJ2-7
v_call: TRBV27
clone_size: NA
d_call: NA

cdr3_nt: TGTGCCAGCTCCTACCGGGACAGCGACTACGAGCAGTACTTC
cdr3_aa: CASSYRDSDYEQYF
j_call: TRBJ2-7
v_call: TRBV6-1
clone_size: NA
d_call: TRBD1

cdr3_nt: TGTGCCAGCAGTAGGCATAATAGCGGAAAAGAGACCCAGTACTTC
cdr3_aa: CASSRHNSGKETQYF
j_call: TRBJ2-5
v_call: TRBV6-5
clone_size: NA
d_call: NA

cdr3_nt: TGTGCCAGCAGTTACTCGAGGACAGGGTATGGCTACACCTTC
cdr3_aa: CASSYSRTGYGYTF
j_call: TRBJ1-2
v_call: TRBV6-5
clone_size: NA
d_call: TRBD1

cdr3_nt: TGTGCCAGCAGGAGGGGACAGATTTATGGCTACACCTTC
cdr3_aa: CASRRGQIYGYTF
j_call: TRBJ1-2
v_call: TRBV28
clone_size: NA
d_call: TRBD1